These 2 T cell receptor beta chains came from one sample sequenced in a study of blood T cell repertoires in COVID-19. This table comes from immunoSEQ multiplex PCR, and its TCRdb copy is limited to in-frame clones, with some not included. Of around 100,000 clones listed, 85% are singletons. The sequenced material came from peripheral blood. Source of these receptors: a human donor in a cohort sampled during active COVID-19.

The rearrangement joins TRBV11-2 to TRBJ2-2; D is perhaps TRBD2 (5 bases). The CDR3 totals 16 residues. V was trimmed by 0 bases and J by 6 bases, leaving 14 bases between them. Germline V lookup: CDR1 SGHAT, CDR2 FQNNGV. The CDR3 here is CASSLERVRVSGELFF. DNA of the CDR3: TGTGCCAGCAGCTTAGAGCGGGTTCGGGTGTCCGGGGAGCTGTTTTTT.

This chain joins TRBV6-1 and TRBJ2-3, with 11 positions matching TRBD2. This CDR3 region has 16 residues. Losses at the gene ends were 4 bases for V and 4 bases for J; bases not matched to a gene: 7. Germline V lookup: CDR1 MNHNS, CDR2 SASEGT. The CDR3 DNA reads TGTGCCAGCAGTGGGAGACTAGCGGGGAGCCCAGATACGCAGTATTTT. Its translation: CASSGRLAGSPDTQYF.